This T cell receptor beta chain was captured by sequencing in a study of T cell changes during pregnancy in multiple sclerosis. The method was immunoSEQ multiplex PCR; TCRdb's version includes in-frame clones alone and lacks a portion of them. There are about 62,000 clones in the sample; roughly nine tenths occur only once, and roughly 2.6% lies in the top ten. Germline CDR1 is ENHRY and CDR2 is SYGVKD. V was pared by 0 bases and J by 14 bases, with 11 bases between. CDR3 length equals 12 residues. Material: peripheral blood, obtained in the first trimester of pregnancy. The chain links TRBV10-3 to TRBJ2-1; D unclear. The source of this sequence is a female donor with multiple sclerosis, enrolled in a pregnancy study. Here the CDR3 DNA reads TGTGCCATCAGTGAGTCAGATGGTAGAGAGTTCTTC. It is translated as CAISESDGREFF.